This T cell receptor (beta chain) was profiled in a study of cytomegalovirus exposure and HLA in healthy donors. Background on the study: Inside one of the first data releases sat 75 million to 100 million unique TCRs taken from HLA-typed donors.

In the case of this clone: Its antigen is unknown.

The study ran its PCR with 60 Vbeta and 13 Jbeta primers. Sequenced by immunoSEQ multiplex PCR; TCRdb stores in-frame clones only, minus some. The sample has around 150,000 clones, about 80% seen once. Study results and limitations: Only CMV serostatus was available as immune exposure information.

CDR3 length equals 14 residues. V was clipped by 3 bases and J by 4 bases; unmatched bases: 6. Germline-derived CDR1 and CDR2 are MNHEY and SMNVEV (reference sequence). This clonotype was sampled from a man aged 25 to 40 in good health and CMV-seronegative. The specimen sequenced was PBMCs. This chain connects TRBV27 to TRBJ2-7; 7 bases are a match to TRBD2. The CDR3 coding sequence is TGTGCCAGCAGTTTGGCCGGGACTACTTACGAGCAGTACTTC. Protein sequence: CASSLAGTTYEQYF.